These 17 T cell receptor beta chains originate from one sample sequenced in a study of OX40 agonist ivuxolimab in advanced cancers. Here immunoSEQ multiplex PCR was the method, and the copy in TCRdb shows in-frame clones only, minus some. The profile shows roughly 70,000 clones, approximately 81% of them singletons. The material was CD4+ or CD8+ T cells sorted from blood, obtained in a trial of the OX40 agonist ivuxolimab. The receptors were sampled from an adult with an advanced solid tumor such as melanoma, head and neck, liver or kidney cancer.

The chain combines TRBV11-2 with TRBJ2-7; no reliable D call. The V gene lost 0 bases and the J gene lost 6 bases, with 6 bases spanning the gap. The CDR3 covers 12 residues. Germline V gives CDR1 SGHAT, CDR2 FQNNGV. The CDR3 nucleotides are TGTGCCAGCAGCTTAGATATAGGCGAGCAGTACTTC. It translates to CASSLDIGEQYF. Full variable domain (missing parts from reference TRBV11-2 and TRBJ2-7): EAGVAQSPRYKIIEKRQSVAFWCNPISGHATLYWYQQILGQGPKLLIQFQNNGVVDDSQLPKDRFSAERLKGVDSTLKIQPAKLEDSAVYLCASSLDIGEQYFGPGTRLTVT.

This chain joins TRBV2 and TRBJ1-4; D might be TRBD1 (5 bases). CDR3 length: 15 residues. Germline lookup yields CDR1 SNHLY and CDR2 FYNNEI. V was clipped by 8 bases and J by 7 bases, with 20 bases between them. CDR3 amino acids: CASSYFSGGGEKLFF. The CDR3 nucleotides are TGTGCCAGCTCTTACTTCTCGGGGGGAGGTGAAAAACTGTTTTTT.

The chain uses TRBV11-2 and TRBJ1-1; D might be TRBD1 (6 bases). Deletions cut 5 bases from V and 7 bases from J, with 11 bases between. The CDR3 length is 12 residues. Germline V gene data show CDR1 as SGHAT and CDR2 as FQNNGV. The CDR3 DNA sequence: TGTGCCAGCAGCCAGGGGATGGGTGAAGCTTTCTTT. Amino acids: CASSQGMGEAFF.

The chain recombines TRBV7-2 with TRBJ1-1; D uncertain. The length of the CDR3 is 17 residues. V was clipped by 5 bases and J by 1 base, with 20 bases between them. Germline V lookup: CDR1 SGHTA, CDR2 FQGNSA. The CDR3 here is CASSTGPRSPSNTEAFF. Written as DNA, the CDR3 is TGTGCCAGCAGCACCGGGCCTAGATCCCCCTCGAACACTGAAGCTTTCTTT.

This clone appeared once. The V gene is TRBV5-6, the J gene TRBJ2-3; D remains ambiguous. The CDR3 consists of 13 residues. With 0 bases removed from V and 2 bases from J, the gap between germline ends came to 4 bases. Germline V lookup: CDR1 SGHDT, CDR2 YYEEEE. CDR3 bases: TGTGCCAGCAGCTTGGTAGACACAGATACGCAGTATTTT. Its translation is CASSLVDTDTQYF. Supplemented by reference TRBV5-6 and TRBJ2-3, the full variable domain reads DAGVTQSPTHLIKTRGQQVTLRCSPKSGHDTVSWYQQALGQGPQFIFQYYEEEERQRGNFPDRFSGHQFPNYSSELNVNALLLGDSALYLCASSLVDTDTQYFGPGTRLTVL.

V is TRBV5-1 and J is TRBJ1-1; a possible D gene is TRBD1 (6 bases). This CDR3 contains 18 residues. The V and J ends lost 0 bases and 0 bases respectively, with 18 bases between them. Germline V gene sequence: CDR1 SGHRS, CDR2 YFSETQ. The CDR3 protein is CASSLDPQGQAMNTEAFF. The DNA of the CDR3 is TGCGCCAGCAGCTTGGACCCGCAGGGACAAGCAATGAACACTGAAGCTTTCTTT.

The CDR3 loop is CASSLDRRIYEQYF. Here the CDR3 DNA reads TGCGCCAGCAGCTTGGACAGGAGAATTTACGAGCAGTACTTC. The rearrangement links TRBV5-1 to TRBJ2-7; TRBD1 might be the D (5 bases). This CDR3 spans 14 amino acids. Germline CDR1 is SGHRS and CDR2 is YFSETQ. Trimming stripped 0 bases from V and 4 bases from J, with 11 bases between.

The chain couples TRBV5-1 to TRBJ2-7, with D tentatively TRBD1 (5 bases). V dropped 2 bases and J dropped 3 bases, with 15 bases sitting between them. The germline gives CDR1 SGHRS, CDR2 YFSETQ. The CDR3 consists of 15 residues. CDR3 nucleotide sequence: TGCGCCAGCAGCTTAGAACGGACAACTCTCTACGAGCAGTACTTC. Protein: CASSLERTTLYEQYF.

The chain employs TRBV6-6 and TRBJ2-7; 9 bases align to TRBD1. The CDR3 runs 13 residues. Per the germline V gene, CDR1 is MNHNY and CDR2 is SVGAGI (reference sequence). After removal of 6 bases from V and 2 bases from J, the junction contained 2 bases not matched to a gene. CDR3 region: CASRQGAAYEQYF. For the CDR3, the DNA is TGTGCCAGCAGACAGGGGGCGGCCTACGAGCAGTACTTC.

The chain has TRBV19 and TRBJ1-5; D is uncertain. Germline CDR1 and CDR2: LNHDA and SQIVND (reference sequence). V lost 0 bases and J 6 bases, leaving 12 bases between the germline ends. CDR3 length: 15 residues. Here the CDR3 DNA reads TGTGCCAGTAGTATAGAAAGGGCTTCGGGTCAGCCCCAGCATTTT. Residues: CASSIERASGQPQHF.

The gene calls are TRBV9 and TRBJ2-7; 7 nucleotides align to TRBD1. With V trimmed by 0 bases and J by 2 bases, 8 bases remained unmatched. The CDR3 runs 16 residues. The germline gives CDR1 SGDLS, CDR2 YYNGEE. The CDR3 loop reads CASSVAGTTGAYEQYF. The CDR3 DNA follows: TGTGCCAGCAGCGTAGCTGGGACAACAGGGGCCTACGAGCAGTACTTC.

The V gene is TRBV2, the J gene TRBJ2-7, with TRBD1 matching 9 bases. V shed 4 bases, J shed 3 bases, and the junction held 7 bases outside the gene matches. The CDR3 runs to 15 residues. Per the germline V gene, CDR1 is SNHLY and CDR2 is FYNNEI. The CDR3 nucleotides read TGTGCCAGCAGTGTGGACAGGGGAATATTCTACGAGCAGTACTTC. It specifies CASSVDRGIFYEQYF.

The sample holds a few counts of this clone. This chain uses TRBV6-1 with TRBJ2-7; a possible D gene is TRBD2 (6 bases). This CDR3 comprises 15 residues. Trimming stripped 2 bases from V and 6 bases from J, with 17 bases between. Germline CDR1 is MNHNS and CDR2 is SASEGT. The CDR3 nucleotides are TGTGCCAGCAGTGAATGGGCCCAATGGGGGGTCGAGCAGTACTTC. This encodes CASSEWAQWGVEQYF.

The chain couples TRBV30 to TRBJ2-2; TRBD1 aligns across 10 bases. The length of the CDR3 is 18 residues. Germline CDR1 is GTSNPN and CDR2 is SVGIG (reference sequence). With 2 bases clipped from V and 1 base from J, the junction kept 10 bases outside the gene matches. The CDR3 is CAWSRDRGRSLNTGELFF. The DNA of the CDR3 is TGTGCCTGGAGTCGGGACAGGGGACGGTCACTGAACACCGGGGAGCTGTTTTTT. The entire variable domain, with the rest obtained from reference TRBV30 and TRBJ2-2, is as follows: SQTIHQWPATLVQPVGSPLSLECTVEGTSNPNLYWYRQAAGRGLQLLFYSVGIGQISSEVPQNLSASRPQDRQFILSSKKLLLSDSGFYLCAWSRDRGRSLNTGELFFGEGSRLTVL.

This chain joins TRBV6-6 and TRBJ2-3; 11 nucleotides agree with TRBD2. The CDR3 length is 15 residues. Germline loops: CDR1 MNHNY, CDR2 SVGAGI (reference sequence). With V trimmed by 5 bases and J by 3 bases, 4 bases remained unmatched. The CDR3 spells CASSKRTSGTDTQYF. Written as DNA, the CDR3 is TGTGCCAGCAGTAAACGGACTAGCGGGACAGATACGCAGTATTTT.

The J gene is TRBJ2-2, the V gene TRBV4-3, with 7 nucleotides matching TRBD1. From germline, CDR1 is LGHNA and CDR2 YSLEER. The V gene end was trimmed by 2 bases and the J gene end by 6 bases; junction bases not matched to a gene: 6. This CDR3 contains 15 residues. CDR3 residues: CASSQMTGLAGELFF. The CDR3 coding sequence is TGCGCCAGCAGCCAAATGACAGGGTTGGCCGGGGAGCTGTTTTTT.

The chain couples TRBV20-1 to TRBJ1-1, with D unresolved. CDR1 is DFQATT and CDR2 is SNEGSKA in the germline V gene (reference sequence). The CDR3 runs to 11 residues. With 7 bases removed from V and 1 base from J, the gap between germline ends came to 7 bases. The CDR3 DNA is TGCAGTGGGGAAACGAACACTGAAGCTTTCTTT. This codes for CSGETNTEAFF.